The TCR beta chain under discussion was sequenced for a study of early T cells in non-severe SARS-CoV-2 infection. MiXCR, run by TCRdb on the 5' RACE reads, gives a single entry per CDR3 protein. Among some 36,000 distinct CDR3 sequences listed, roughly 6.3% were seen once. This CDR3 has 14 residues. Unmatched junction bases numbered 7, after V lost 6 bases and J lost 1 base. The germline CDR1 and CDR2 sequences are DFQATT and SNEGSKA (reference sequence). This clonotype was observed many times. The sequencing sample was made of whole blood. This receptor was obtained from an adult who was a healthcare worker with PCR-confirmed SARS-CoV-2 infection or an uninfected control (not recorded which). The chain recombines TRBV20-1 with TRBJ1-1, with 8 bases identical to TRBD1. CDR3: CSAGRTGRNTEAFF. The CDR3 DNA reads TGCAGTGCCGGCAGGACAGGGAGGAACACTGAAGCTTTCTTT.